Reported below is one T cell receptor (beta chain). Its specificity is not known. This record belongs to a study of cytomegalovirus exposure and HLA in healthy donors. The PCR made use of 60 Vbeta and 13 Jbeta primers. Using immunoSEQ multiplex PCR, the repertoire was profiled, and TCRdb retains in-frame clones only, with some absent. The data contain roughly 110,000 clones, approximately 79% of them singletons. The germline CDR1 and CDR2 sequences are MNHEY and SMNVEV (reference sequence). This CDR3 contains 13 residues. The V end lost 11 bases, the J end lost 3 bases, and 17 bases lay between the germline ends. Study outcomes and limitations: Across donors, presence/absence analyses took sequencing depth to be roughly uniform.

What was sequenced was PBMCs. The chain joins TRBV27 to TRBJ2-7, with D tentatively TRBD1 (5 bases). The receptor was derived from a man between 18 and 35 years old in good health and CMV-seronegative. The CDR3 spells CASRPTGFYEQYF. CDR3 nucleotide sequence: TGTGCCTCTCGCCCCACAGGTTTCTACGAGCAGTACTTC.